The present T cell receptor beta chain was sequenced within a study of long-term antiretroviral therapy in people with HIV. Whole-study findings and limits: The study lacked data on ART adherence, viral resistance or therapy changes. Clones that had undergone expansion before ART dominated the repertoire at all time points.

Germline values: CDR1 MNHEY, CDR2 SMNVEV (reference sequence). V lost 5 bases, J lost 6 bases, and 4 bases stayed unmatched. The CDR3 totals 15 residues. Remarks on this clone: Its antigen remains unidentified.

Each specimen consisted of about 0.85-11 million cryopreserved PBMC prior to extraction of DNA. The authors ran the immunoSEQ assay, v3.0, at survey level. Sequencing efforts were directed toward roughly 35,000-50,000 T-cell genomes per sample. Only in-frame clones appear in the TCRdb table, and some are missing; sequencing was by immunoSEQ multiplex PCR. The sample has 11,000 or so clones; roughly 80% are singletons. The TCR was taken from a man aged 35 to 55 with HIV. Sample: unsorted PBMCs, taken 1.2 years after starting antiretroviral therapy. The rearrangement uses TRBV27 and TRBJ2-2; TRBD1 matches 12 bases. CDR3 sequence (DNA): TGTGCCAGCAGTATGGGACAGGGGGCCGCCGGGGAGCTGTTTTTT. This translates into CASSMGQGAAGELFF.